The T cell receptor (beta chain) under discussion was sequenced for a study of PD-1 blockade in classical Hodgkin lymphoma. As for the study in general: Patients were treated with nivolumab at 3 mg/kg, and this was given intravenously every 2 weeks. Study findings and constraints: Compared with baseline, CD4+ but not CD8+ TCR diversity had risen significantly by C4D1. Possibly reflecting disease activity or prior therapy, repertoire differences have causes that remain undefined.

Sample time point: cycle 4 day 1 (C4D1), after more than five weeks of nivolumab. Brentuximab vedotin exposure varied among the patients, all of whom had relapsed after autologous stem cell transplantation. Complete response, partial response or progressive disease constituted the best response categories observed. The assay was immunoSEQ multiplex PCR, and TCRdb's table has in-frame clones only and misses some. This sample has approximately 52,000 clones, with about nine tenths found just once. About this clone: The antigen remains unidentified.

Here the sequenced sample was peripheral blood mononuclear cells (PBMCs), taken before the fourth cycle of nivolumab. This TCR came from a human donor with classical Hodgkin lymphoma.

The CDR3 nucleotides read TGCGCCAGCAGCCAAGATAGCGTATGGGGGGCCGGGGAGCTGTTTTTT. This gives the protein CASSQDSVWGAGELFF. V is TRBV4-1 and J is TRBJ2-2; D might be TRBD2 (6 bases). Trimming took off 0 bases at V and 6 bases at J, with 14 bases between the two ends. The germline CDR1 and CDR2 sequences are MGHRA and YSYEKL. The CDR3 is 16 residues long.